The rows below give T cell receptor beta chains drawn from one sample of a study of blood T cell repertoires in COVID-19. Method: immunoSEQ multiplex PCR; TCRdb's copy keeps in-frame clones and lacks some. The sample has around 620,000 clones; around 90% are singletons. The material sequenced was peripheral blood. These receptors were collected from a woman aged 18-29 years with acute or convalescent COVID-19. Each CDR3 is given with its conserved first and last residue. A D gene is named only where the DNA matches it firmly. A row's size may be missing; if present it is once, few, many or a size class.

. | TRBJ1-1 | . | TRBV13 | TGTGCCAGCAGCCCACTCATCAACACTGAAGCTTTCTTT | CASSPLINTEAFF
. | TRBJ1-4 | . | TRBV5-1 | TGCGCCAGCAGCTTCCGGGACCTAGGAGGGCTCAATGAAAAACTGTTTTTT | CASSFRDLGGLNEKLFF
. | TRBJ1-6 | . | TRBV21-1 | . | CASSVWGDGSPLHF
. | TRBJ2-1 | . | TRBV19 | TGTGCCAGTAGTATAGACGCTCGCCGGTCCTACAATGAGCAGTTCTTC | CASSIDARRSYNEQFF
. | TRBJ1-1 | . | TRBV19 | TGTGCCAGTAGTATATTAGGTGCGGGAGGGGCGAACACTGAAGCTTTCTTT | CASSILGAGGANTEAFF
. | TRBJ1-1 | . | TRBV6-5 | TGTGCCAGCCAGGGGTGGGATACTGAAGCTTTCTTT | CASQGWDTEAFF
. | TRBJ1-2 | . | TRBV27 | TGTGCCAGCAGCCCCAGGGAATACTATGGCTACACCTTC | CASSPREYYGYTF
. | TRBJ2-1 | . | TRBV27 | TGTGCCAGCAGTCCCGAACAGGGTTGGTATGAGCAGTTCTTC | CASSPEQGWYEQFF
. | TRBJ1-3 | TRBD1 | TRBV5-1 | TGCGCCAGCAGTCGGATCACCGGGACAGCTTTAAGCTCTGGAAACACCATATATTTT | CASSRITGTALSSGNTIYF
. | TRBJ1-5 | TRBD1 | TRBV24-1 | TGTGCCACCAGTTCGGGGGACAGGGGTGCGGGCAATCAGCCCCAGCATTTT | CATSSGDRGAGNQPQHF
. | TRBJ1-1 | . | TRBV5-1 | TGCGCCAGCAGCTGGGGGGTGTGGAACACTGAAGCTTTCTTT | CASSWGVWNTEAFF
. | TRBJ2-1 | TRBD2 | TRBV11-1 | TGTGCCAGCAGCTTTGCGACTAGCGGGGGCTACAATGAGCAGTTCTTC | CASSFATSGGYNEQFF
. | TRBJ1-3 | . | TRBV7-2 | TGTGCCAGCAGCTTAACCGGGTCTGGAAACACCATATATTTT | CASSLTGSGNTIYF
. | TRBJ1-5 | . | TRBV28 | TGTGCCAGCAGCCCTCGTAGCAATCAGCCCCAGCATTTT | CASSPRSNQPQHF
. | TRBJ1-5 | . | TRBV11-2 | TGTGCCAGCAGCTTAGAAAACACCGCAAATCAGCCCCAGCATTTT | CASSLENTANQPQHF
. | TRBJ2-7 | TRBD1 | TRBV10-3 | TGTGCCATCAGTCCGGGACAGGGGGTCGGTGAGCAGTACTTC | CAISPGQGVGEQYF
once | TRBJ1-5 | . | TRBV30 | TGTGCCTGGAGTGTAGGGGCGGATCAGCCCCAGCATTTT | CAWSVGADQPQHF
. | TRBJ1-1 | TRBD1 | TRBV2 | TGTGCCACCTCCGGCGACAGGGAAGCTACCATGAACACTGAAGCTTTCTTT | CATSGDREATMNTEAFF
once | TRBJ1-6 | . | TRBV19 | TGTGCCAGTAGTATAGAGCAGGGCACACCCCTCCACTTT | CASSIEQGTPLHF
. | TRBJ2-3 | . | TRBV5-1 | TGCGCCAGCAGCTTCAACTATCCTAGCACAGATACGCAGTATTTT | CASSFNYPSTDTQYF
. | TRBJ2-2 | . | TRBV3-1/TRBV3-2 | TGTGCCAGCAGCCCTTACACCGGGGAGCTGTTTTTT | CASSPYTGELFF
. | TRBJ2-5 | TRBD2 | TRBV5-1 | TGCGCCAGCATCGGACTAGCGGGGCAAGAGACCCAGTACTTC | CASIGLAGQETQYF
. | TRBJ1-2 | . | TRBV3-1/TRBV3-2 | TGTGCCAGCAGCCAAGTAGCGATTCAGTCTGGCTACACCTTC | CASSQVAIQSGYTF
. | TRBJ1-6 | . | TRBV19 | TGTGCCAGTAGTATAGATGAGGGCGAACCCCTCCACTTT | CASSIDEGEPLHF
. | TRBJ1-1 | . | TRBV19 | TGTGCCAGTAGTATAGATCTCAGGGTAATAGCAGCTTTCTTT | CASSIDLRVIAAFF
. | TRBJ2-7 | . | TRBV5-6 | TGTGCCAGCAGCTTGCGGGGCTACGAGCAGTACTTC | CASSLRGYEQYF
. | TRBJ1-2 | . | TRBV24-1 | TGTGCCACCAGTGATTGGTCCTACTCCGAAGGCTACACCTTC | CATSDWSYSEGYTF
. | TRBJ2-7 | TRBD1 | TRBV5-3 | TGTGCCAGCCGACCAGACCTACGGGACAGGGCCTACGAGCAGTACTTC | CASRPDLRDRAYEQYF
once | TRBJ2-1 | TRBD2 | TRBV6-5 | TGTGCCAGCAGTTACGCTAGCGGGATGAACTACAATGAGCAGTTCTTC | CASSYASGMNYNEQFF
once | TRBJ1-1 | . | TRBV27 | TGTGCCAGCAGCGTGATTGGGGGGAGAGACACTGAAGCTTTCTTT | CASSVIGGRDTEAFF
. | TRBJ1-1 | . | TRBV3-1/TRBV3-2 | TGTGCCAGCAGCCAACAGGGGCCAGGTACTGAAGCTTTCTTT | CASSQQGPGTEAFF
. | TRBJ2-7 | TRBD1 | TRBV5-6 | TGTGCCAGCAGCCCTTACGACAGGGAGTCCCACGAGCAGTACTTC | CASSPYDRESHEQYF
few | TRBJ1-3 | . | TRBV29-1 | TGCAGCGGACAAGAGTCTGGAAACACCATATATTTT | CSGQESGNTIYF